This TCR beta chain emerged from a study of vaccination and CD4 T cells after COVID-19. Study summary: Comprising six males and four females, the convalescent participants counted two Hispanic individuals among them. Study conclusions and caveats: The great majority, 304 of 307 vaccine-specific clones, proved spike mono-reactive in convalescent patients.

The assay that was used to sequence DNA from cultured CD4+ T cells was the Oncomine TCR Beta short-read assay. From the PCR reads, TCRdb called clonotypes with MiXCR, one entry per CDR3 protein. The table has 25,000 to 30,000 distinct CDR3 sequences, 40% to 55% seen once. Comment on this clonotype: Its antigen is not known.

Per the germline V gene, CDR1 is SGHNT and CDR2 is YYREEE (reference sequence). The CDR3 consists of 16 residues. V was pared by 3 bases and J by 10 bases, with 7 bases of the junction left unmatched. The treatment: roughly 10-day PBMC culture with coronavirus spike peptide pools or control peptides (ViraFEST assay). The chain joins TRBV5-4 to TRBJ2-1, with 16 bases lining up with TRBD2. This receptor was taken from a human donor who received a COVID-19 vaccine. The sequencing used CD4+ T cells from blood, cultured in vitro, collected before SARS-CoV-2 vaccination. This CDR3 reads CASSYGTSGGALEQFF. In nucleotides, the CDR3 is TGTGCCAGCAGCTACGGGACTAGCGGGGGGGCATTGGAGCAGTTCTTC.